This TCR beta chain derives from a study of graft-versus-host responses after intestinal transplantation. Study summary: Multivisceral, liver-intestinal, or isolated intestinal transplants were received by the recipients.

The germline gives CDR1 MGHDK, CDR2 SYGVNS. This CDR3 spans 16 amino acids. Study-level points and caveats: GvH clonotypes were identified within recipient marrow, with a subset emerging first in ileum or blood. Graft-donor T cell macrochimerism in patients accompanied high graft-versus-host to host-versus-graft clonal ratios in allografts. Early post-transplant HvG declines were associated with peak circulating GvH clone levels.

Generated by immunoSEQ multiplex PCR, the TCRdb table keeps only in-frame clones and is missing some. The sample yields nearly 110,000 clones, 87% seen once. On this clone: The antigen remains undetermined. One end of the junction does not line up with germline, which may come from a read error.

The V and J genes are TRBV25-1 and TRBJ1-3, with D unclear. The starting material was unstimulated CD4+ T cells sorted from spleen or lymph node cells, obtained before transplant. The origin of this receptor is a human donor who was the organ donor for an intestinal transplant. DNA for the CDR3: TGTGCCAGCAGTGGGTCACCCGCTTCCTCTGGAAACACCATTTATTTT. Its translation: CASSGSPASSGNTIYF.